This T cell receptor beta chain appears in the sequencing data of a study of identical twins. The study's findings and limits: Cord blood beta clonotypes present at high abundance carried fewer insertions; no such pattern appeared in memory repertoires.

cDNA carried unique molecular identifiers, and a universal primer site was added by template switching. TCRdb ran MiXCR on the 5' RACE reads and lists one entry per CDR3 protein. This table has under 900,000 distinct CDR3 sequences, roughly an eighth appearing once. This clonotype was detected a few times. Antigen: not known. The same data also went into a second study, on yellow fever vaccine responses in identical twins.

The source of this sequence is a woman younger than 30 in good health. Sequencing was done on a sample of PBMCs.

CDR3 residues: CATSRESGGYNEQFF. CDR3 nucleotides: TGTGCCACCAGCAGAGAGTCGGGAGGATACAATGAGCAGTTCTTC. The chain has TRBV15 and TRBJ2-1; 7 bases fit TRBD2. Germline loops: CDR1 LNHNV, CDR2 YYDKDF (reference sequence). This CDR3 is 15 amino acids long. J was trimmed by 4 bases and V by 0 bases; bases with no gene match: 3.